The 28 T cell receptor beta chains presented below share a single source sample, sequenced in a study of cytomegalovirus exposure and HLA in healthy donors. The study ran its PCR with 60 Vbeta and 13 Jbeta primers. Profiled with immunoSEQ multiplex PCR; TCRdb holds only in-frame clones, not every one. Found here are about 270,000 clones, under 80% of them singletons; the top ten hold approximately 2.3%. What was sequenced was PBMCs. These receptor sequences come from a female donor in good health and CMV-seronegative.

The chain recombines TRBV10-3 with TRBJ2-2; TRBD2 is a possible D gene (6 bases). Germline values: CDR1 ENHRY, CDR2 SYGVKD. This CDR3 contains 15 residues. V gave up 3 bases and J gave up 4 bases, with 12 bases separating them. The CDR3 sequence: CAISDLRETTGELFF. The CDR3 nucleotides are TGTGCCATCAGTGACCTTCGGGAGACCACCGGGGAGCTGTTTTTT.

This clone has a handful of counts. The chain employs TRBV19 and TRBJ2-1, with 9 bases that match TRBD2. This CDR3 has 19 residues. The J segment lost 1 base and the V segment lost 2 bases, leaving 12 bases of the junction unmatched. Germline V CDR1 and CDR2: LNHDA, SQIVND (reference sequence). This chain's CDR3 is CASSISVGGSGSSYNEQFF. DNA for the CDR3: TGTGCCAGTAGTATATCAGTTGGTGGTAGCGGGAGTTCCTACAATGAGCAGTTCTTC.

This chain uses TRBV19 with TRBJ1-1; D is unclear. The CDR3 totals 12 residues. V lost 4 bases to trimming and J lost 1 base, with 4 bases between them. Per germline, CDR1 LNHDA and CDR2 SQIVND (reference sequence). The chain's CDR3 is CASSNRNTEAFF. CDR3 bases: TGTGCCAGTAGTAACAGGAACACTGAAGCTTTCTTT.

The CDR3 DNA reads TGTGCCAGCAGCTTAACAGGGAGAAGGGGAGACGGCACCGGGGAGCTGTTTTTT. This codes for CASSLTGRRGDGTGELFF. The V call is TRBV11-3, the J call TRBJ2-2; D may be TRBD1 (6 bases). V was trimmed by 2 bases and J by 4 bases, leaving 20 bases between them. CDR3 length: 18 residues. Germline CDR1 reads SGHNT; CDR2 reads YENEEA.

This rearrangement joins TRBV5-8 to TRBJ2-1; a possible D gene is TRBD1 (5 bases). The V end lost 4 bases, the J end lost 6 bases, and 17 bases lay between the germline ends. There are 15 residues in the CDR3. Germline V CDR1 and CDR2: SGHTS, YDEGEE. As DNA, the CDR3 is TGTGCCAGCAGCACCGGGCCTAGGGGTTTCAATGAGCAGTTCTTC. As protein: CASSTGPRGFNEQFF.

About this clone: The junction departs from germline at one end; a sequencing error may be responsible. The rearrangement links TRBV29-1 to TRBJ1-2; weak D call: TRBD1 (5 bases). Germline V gives CDR1 SQVTM, CDR2 ANQGSEA. This CDR3 is 12 amino acids long. As DNA, the CDR3 is TGCAACGTTGAAGACAGTAACTATGGCTACACCTTC. This codes for CNVEDSNYGYTF. Filled out from reference TRBV29-1 and TRBJ1-2, the complete variable domain reads SAVISQKPSRDICQRGTSLTIQCQVDSQVTMMFWYRQQPGQSLTLIATANQGSEATYESGFVIDKFPISRPNLTFSTLTVSNMSPEDSSIYLCNVEDSNYGYTFGSGTRLTVV.

The chain couples TRBV30 to TRBJ2-7, with 10 bases identical to TRBD1. Germline trimming cut 4 bases from V and 3 bases from J; bases unmatched to any gene: 9. CDR3 length: 15 residues. Germline CDR1 and CDR2: GTSNPN and SVGIG (reference sequence). The CDR3 DNA reads as TGTGCCTGGACCATGGGGACAGGGGCGATCTACGAGCAGTACTTC. Residues: CAWTMGTGAIYEQYF.

This chain joins TRBV19 and TRBJ2-7; 14 nucleotides agree with TRBD2. Per the germline V gene, CDR1 is LNHDA and CDR2 is SQIVND (reference sequence). The CDR3 spans 17 residues. The junction had 7 bases not matched to a gene; V was cut back by 4 bases and J by 2 bases. The CDR3 loop reads CASSKEGGLAGAYEQYF. CDR3 sequence (DNA): TGTGCCAGTAGTAAGGAGGGGGGACTAGCGGGAGCCTACGAGCAGTACTTC.

This chain connects TRBV7-2 to TRBJ2-2; 12 bases map to TRBD2. The CDR3 has 18 residues. V was pared by 1 base and J by 4 bases, with 7 bases of the junction left unmatched. CDR1 and CDR2 (germline): SGHTA, FQGNSA. The CDR3 DNA reads TGTGCCAGCAGCTTAGGGCGACTAGCGGGAGAAATCACCGGGGAGCTGTTTTTT. It yields the protein CASSLGRLAGEITGELFF.

For this clone: The junction departs from the called germline gene at one end, perhaps through a read error. V usage is TRBV4-1 and J usage is TRBJ2-2, with a possible D match to TRBD2 (6 bases). This CDR3 region has 14 residues. Germline V lookup: CDR1 MGHRA, CDR2 YSYEKL. CDR3 region: CASSPGLYTGGLFF. The CDR3 DNA reads TGCGCCAGCAGCCCGGGACTTTACACCGGGGGGCTGTTTTTT.

The chain recombines TRBV21-1 with TRBJ1-5; TRBD1 is the table's D call and was not checked against the DNA. TRBV21-1 is listed as a pseudogene. The CDR3 runs 15 residues. Written as DNA, the CDR3 is TGTGCCAGCAGCAAGACCAGGGGTGGCAATCAGCCCCAGCATTTT. It encodes CASSKTRGGNQPQHF.

The genes are TRBV15 and TRBJ1-4; D ambiguous. Trimming took 1 base from V and 0 from J, leaving 15 bases between them. This CDR3 has 18 amino acids. Per germline, CDR1 LNHNV and CDR2 YYDKDF (reference sequence). CDR3 bases: TGTGCCACCAGCAGAGGGATGGCGGGGTCTGCAACTAATGAAAAACTGTTTTTT. Its protein is CATSRGMAGSATNEKLFF.

This clone was recorded only once. The chain is built from TRBV5-1 and TRBJ1-1; D is possibly TRBD1 (6 bases). The CDR3 loop spans 14 amino acids. The V end lost 5 bases, the J end lost 1 base, and 12 bases lay between the germline ends. In germline, CDR1 is SGHRS, CDR2 YFSETQ. The CDR3: CASRLLGGNTEAFF. The DNA of the CDR3 is TGCGCCAGCAGGTTGCTAGGGGGGAACACTGAAGCTTTCTTT.

The chain has TRBV5-1 and TRBJ1-1; possibly TRBD1 for D (6 bases). Germline CDR1 is SGHRS and CDR2 is YFSETQ. The CDR3 runs to 14 residues. V was cut by 0 bases and J by 3 bases, with 9 bases left in between. DNA for the CDR3: TGCGCCAGCAGCTTGGGGGACACTTACACTGAAGCTTTCTTT. It codes for CASSLGDTYTEAFF.

This rearrangement joins TRBV5-6 to TRBJ1-2; D may be TRBD1 (6 bases). This CDR3 is built from 14 residues. Trimming cost V 0 bases and J 6 bases, with 12 bases left between them. Germline V gene data show CDR1 as SGHDT and CDR2 as YYEEEE. The DNA of the CDR3 is TGTGCCAGCAGCTTGGGTTTCAGGGGAAATGGCTACACCTTC. This gives the protein CASSLGFRGNGYTF.

This chain links TRBV5-6 with TRBJ2-5; possible D gene TRBD2, 7 bases. Trimming left V 6 bases short and J 0 bases short, with 24 bases between. This CDR3 has 18 amino acids. Germline assignment: CDR1 SGHDT and CDR2 YYEEEE. The DNA for the CDR3 is TGTGCCAGCACCTCCGAGGGGGGGCAAACAGAGTACCAAGAGACCCAGTACTTC. It encodes CASTSEGGQTEYQETQYF.

The V and J genes are TRBV9 and TRBJ2-1; D is possibly TRBD2 (8 bases). Germline V CDR1 and CDR2: SGDLS, YYNGEE. V shed 3 bases and J shed 5 bases, with 24 bases lying between them. The CDR3 is made up of 18 amino acids. The CDR3 sequence is CASSDGTVVREGHNEQFF. CDR3 DNA sequence: TGTGCCAGCAGCGATGGGACAGTTGTACGGGAGGGACACAATGAGCAGTTCTTC.

This clone appeared once. The sample carries other DNA sequences with the same CDR3. This chain uses TRBV5-1 with TRBJ2-1; 7 bases align to TRBD1. V shed 0 bases, J shed 7 bases, and the junction held 1 base outside the gene matches. The germline gives CDR1 SGHRS, CDR2 YFSETQ. The CDR3 length is 13 residues. In DNA, the CDR3 is TGCGCCAGCAGCTTGGACAGGGGTAATGAGCAGTTCTTC. As protein: CASSLDRGNEQFF.

V usage is TRBV5-6 and J usage is TRBJ2-5, with TRBD1 identical over 10 bases. The end of the DNA is better explained by TRBJ2-7, so the J call may be wrong. The length of the CDR3 is 13 residues. Germline V gives CDR1 SGHDT, CDR2 YYEEEE. The CDR3 region is CASSRDRGHEQYF. CDR3 nucleotides: TGTGCCAGCAGCCGGGACAGGGGCCACGAGCAGTACTTC.

V is TRBV7-6 and J is TRBJ2-1; 9 bases map to TRBD2. From germline, CDR1 is SGHVS and CDR2 FNYEAQ. V trimming: 7 bases; J trimming: 5 bases; junction bases outside the gene matches: 15. The CDR3 is 17 residues long. CDR3 sequence (DNA): TGTGCCAGCACCTCATCGGCTAGCGGGACATTTCACAATGAGCAGTTCTTC. Its translation is CASTSSASGTFHNEQFF.

This clone showed up just a few times. V and J are TRBV6-1 and TRBJ2-7; weak D call: TRBD1 (6 bases). The CDR3 runs to 15 residues. V was clipped by 3 bases and J by 0 bases, with 12 bases between them. CDR1 is MNHNS, CDR2 SASEGT, per germline. CDR3 residues: CASSDRDILSYEQYF. CDR3 bases: TGTGCCAGCAGTGACCGGGACATCCTCTCCTACGAGCAGTACTTC.

The V and J genes are TRBV5-6 and TRBJ2-7; 8 nucleotides agree with TRBD2. The CDR3 runs to 12 residues. The trim removed 2 bases at V and 5 bases at J, leaving 0 bases unmatched. The germline CDR1 and CDR2 sequences are SGHDT and YYEEEE. The CDR3 spells CASSFGGDEQYF. The CDR3 DNA reads TGTGCCAGCAGCTTCGGGGGGGACGAGCAGTACTTC.

The chain combines TRBV11-3 with TRBJ1-1; 9 bases are a match to TRBD1. Germline-derived CDR1 and CDR2 are SGHNT and YENEEA. Trimming removed 3 bases from V and 2 bases from J; junction bases left unmatched: 1. CDR3 length: 14 residues. As DNA, the CDR3 is TGTGCCAGCAGCTTTACAGGGGGCAACACTGAAGCTTTCTTT. This translates into CASSFTGGNTEAFF.

V gene TRBV28 combines with J gene TRBJ1-4; no clear D. This CDR3 comprises 17 residues. V lost 1 base to trimming and J lost 0 bases, with 12 bases between them. Germline CDR1 MDHEN, CDR2 SYDVKM. The DNA of the CDR3 is TGTGCCAGCAGTTTATACAACCTCCGGGCAACTAATGAAAAACTGTTTTTT. The encoded protein is CASSLYNLRATNEKLFF. The full variable domain, completed using reference TRBV28 and TRBJ1-4, is DVKVTQSSRYLVKRTGEKVFLECVQDMDHENMFWYRQDPGLGLRLIYFSYDVKMKEKGDIPEGYSVSREKKERFSLILESASTNQTSMYLCASSLYNLRATNEKLFFGSGTQLSVL.

The CDR3 region is CAISEGVAGGAYEQYF. The CDR3 nucleotides read TGTGCCATCAGTGAAGGGGTAGCGGGAGGGGCCTACGAGCAGTACTTC. The J gene is TRBJ2-7, the V gene TRBV10-3; the match to TRBD2 covers 11 bases. The CDR3 is 16 residues long. Trimming took 3 bases from V and 2 from J; bases not matched to a gene: 6. Germline lookup yields CDR1 ENHRY and CDR2 SYGVKD.

The chain recombines TRBV9 with TRBJ1-2, with 10 bases that match TRBD1. Trimming cost V 3 bases and J 8 bases; bases outside gene matches: 4. Germline V CDR1 and CDR2: SGDLS, YYNGEE. The CDR3 totals 13 residues. The CDR3 sequence is CASSGDRGRGYTF. The CDR3 DNA reads TGTGCCAGCAGCGGAGACAGGGGGCGCGGCTACACCTTC.

This chain links TRBV5-4 with TRBJ1-1; 7 bases map to TRBD1. The germline CDR1 and CDR2 sequences are SGHNT and YYREEE (reference sequence). Germline trimming cut 5 bases from V and 4 bases from J; bases unmatched to any gene: 5. The CDR3 loop spans 13 amino acids. The CDR3 DNA reads TGTGCCAGCAGGTGGGACAGCGCCACTGAAGCTTTCTTT. Translating it yields CASRWDSATEAFF.

With respect to this clone: Within the sample, other DNA sequences also encode this same CDR3. The chain joins TRBV18 to TRBJ1-5; D unclear. This CDR3 contains 16 residues. Germline values: CDR1 KGHSH, CDR2 LQKENI. The V and J ends lost 1 base and 1 base respectively, with 11 bases between them. CDR3 sequence reads: CASSPLGRGSNQPQHF. Written as DNA, the CDR3 is TGTGCCAGCTCACCACTCGGCCGGGGAAGCAATCAGCCCCAGCATTTT.